The 14 T cell receptor beta chains presented below share a single source sample, sequenced in a study of T-cell reconstitution after alpha-beta-depleted transplantation in children. Unique molecular identifiers were used in preparing the TCRbeta library. One entry per CDR3 protein results from TCRdb running MiXCR on the PCR reads. The sample records approximately 630,000 distinct CDR3 sequences, about an eighth being singletons. This sample comprised PBMCs, obtained before TCRalphabeta/CD19-depleted stem cell transplant. The receptors stem from a girl aged 2-15 years with congenital amegakaryocytic thrombocytopenia, due to receive a stem cell transplant.

At least ten counts were recorded for this clonotype. The V and J genes are TRBV4-1 and TRBJ1-1; no firm D call. Germline CDR1 and CDR2: MGHRA and YSYEKL. The CDR3 is 15 residues long. Trimming stripped 0 bases from V and 2 bases from J, with 10 bases between. The CDR3 sequence: CASSQDGFPNTEAFF. The CDR3 DNA follows: TGCGCCAGCAGCCAAGATGGGTTTCCCAACACTGAAGCTTTCTTT.

This clonotype was observed a few times. The rearrangement links TRBV21-1 to TRBJ2-5; TRBD1, the table's D call, was not compared with the DNA. TRBV21-1 is reported as a pseudogene. The CDR3 sequence is 20 residues long. Written as DNA, the CDR3 is TGTGCCAGCAGCAGAGAAACAAAAGCGGACCCCGGCAGGGACCAAGAGACCCAGTACTTC. Its translation: CASSRETKADPGRDQETQYF.

This clonotype showed up many times. This chain links TRBV7-9 with TRBJ1-6; D unclear. V lost 2 bases and J 0 bases, leaving 8 bases between the germline ends. CDR1 and CDR2 (germline): SEHNR, FQNEAQ (reference sequence). This CDR3 spans 16 amino acids. The CDR3 reads CASSLLGSSYNSPLHF. The CDR3 coding sequence is TGTGCCAGCAGCTTACTGGGGAGCTCCTATAATTCACCCCTCCACTTT.

This chain joins TRBV20-1 and TRBJ2-1, with no clear D. V was cut by 2 bases and J by 5 bases, with 13 bases left in between. The CDR3 contains 14 residues. From germline, CDR1 is DFQATT and CDR2 SNEGSKA (reference sequence). The CDR3 region is CSARNIGRNNEQFF. The CDR3 region has the DNA TGCAGTGCTAGAAATATCGGACGGAACAATGAGCAGTTCTTC.

This clonotype showed up many times. The chain couples TRBV6-1 to TRBJ2-7; no firm D call. Per the germline V gene, CDR1 is MNHNS and CDR2 is SASEGT. V was cut by 5 bases and J by 4 bases, with 15 bases left in between. The CDR3 extends over 14 amino acids. CDR3 protein: CASSTQTYRYEQYF. The CDR3 nucleotides are TGTGCCAGCAGTACCCAAACCTACAGATACGAGCAGTACTTC.

Many counts were recorded for this clonotype. The chain couples TRBV10-2 to TRBJ2-1, with a tentative D call TRBD2 (6 bases). Germline V gene lookup returns CDR1 WSHSY and CDR2 SAAADI. Trimming removed 3 bases at V and 3 bases at J, with 15 bases between. This CDR3 is built from 16 residues. The CDR3 region has the DNA TGCGCCAGCAGTGATGCAGCCGGGAGAGGCTACAATGAGCAGTTCTTC. Translated, it gives CASSDAAGRGYNEQFF.

The chain links TRBV5-1 to TRBJ2-1, with D possibly being TRBD1 or TRBD2 (5 bases each). Trimming removed 5 bases from V and 0 bases from J, with 12 bases in between. Germline CDR1 reads SGHRS; CDR2 reads YFSETQ. The CDR3 runs 15 residues. The CDR3 nucleotides read TGCGCCAGCAGACTTGGGACGGACTCCTACAATGAGCAGTTCTTC. Its translation is CASRLGTDSYNEQFF.

The chain recombines TRBV7-9 with TRBJ2-2; D remains unclear. This CDR3 has 17 residues. Germline V gene sequence: CDR1 SEHNR, CDR2 FQNEAQ (reference sequence). V lost 1 base, J lost 2 bases, and 14 bases lay in between. The CDR3 DNA is TGTGCCAGCAGCTTAGTCGCTTGGCACGACAACACCGGGGAGCTGTTTTTT. Residues: CASSLVAWHDNTGELFF.

This clonotype has more than one count but fewer than ten. The chain carries TRBV28 and TRBJ2-7, with D unresolved. The CDR3 is 12 amino acids. Per germline, CDR1 MDHEN and CDR2 SYDVKM. Trimming stripped 6 bases from V and 7 bases from J, with 13 bases between. CDR3 DNA: TGTGCCAGCAGGCCCGGACCGAGAGAGCAGTACTTC. This gives the protein CASRPGPREQYF.

This clonotype was observed at least ten times. CDR3 sequence (DNA): TGTGCCAGCAGTTACTCCCCCGACACGGGGAGGGGCTGGACAGATACGCAGTATTTT. Translating it yields CASSYSPDTGRGWTDTQYF. This rearrangement joins TRBV6-5 to TRBJ2-3; 7 bases are a match to TRBD2. This CDR3 has 19 amino acids. The germline V gene has CDR1 MNHEY and CDR2 SVGAGI. Unmatched junction bases numbered 15, after V lost 0 bases and J lost 3 bases.

CDR3 region: CASSLEGYYEQYF. The CDR3, as DNA: TGTGCCAGCAGCTTAGAGGGGTACTACGAGCAGTACTTC. This chain uses TRBV7-6 with TRBJ2-7, with D tentatively TRBD1 (5 bases). The CDR3 length is 13 residues. Between the trimmed V and J ends, which lost 1 base and 3 bases, there was a span of 7 bases. The germline V gene encodes CDR1 SGHVS and CDR2 FNYEAQ.

This clonotype was detected many times. The chain couples TRBV5-1 to TRBJ2-1; possibly TRBD1 for D (6 bases). The germline CDR1 and CDR2 sequences are SGHRS and YFSETQ. V was shortened by 0 bases and J by 0 bases, with 7 bases between the two germline ends. This CDR3 is 15 amino acids long. DNA for the CDR3: TGCGCCAGCAGCTTGGGAGGGGGCTCCTACAATGAGCAGTTCTTC. It specifies CASSLGGGSYNEQFF.

This clonotype was counted only a few times. The chain links TRBV6-5 to TRBJ2-5; a possible D gene is TRBD1 (6 bases). CDR3 length: 13 amino acids. Germline-derived CDR1 and CDR2 are MNHEY and SVGAGI. V lost 8 bases, J lost 2 bases, and 12 bases lay in between. The CDR3 bases are TGTGCCAGCGGTTGGACAGTACAAGAGACCCAGTACTTC. It codes for CASGWTVQETQYF.

Notes on this clonotype: A read error is likely here: a far larger clone is one base away. This sequence joins TRBV12-3 or TRBV12-4 and TRBJ2-3; TRBD2 is a possible D gene (7 bases). CDR3 length equals 14 residues. The CDR3 sequence is CASSRGGSTETQYF. The CDR3, as DNA: TGTGCCAGCAGCAGGGGCGGGAGCACAGAAACGCAGTATTTT.